This T cell receptor beta chain was identified in a study of blood T cell repertoires in COVID-19. The data were produced by immunoSEQ multiplex PCR, yet TCRdb's version contains in-frame clones alone and is incomplete. The data show under 75,000 clones, with nearly 90% seen just once and roughly 3.2% held by the top ten. This CDR3 has 11 amino acids. Germline loops: CDR1 LNHNV, CDR2 YYDKDF (reference sequence). The germline V and J ends were trimmed by 0 bases and 6 bases, with 2 bases remaining between them. Sequencing was performed on peripheral blood. The source is a man aged 50 or older with active COVID-19. V gene TRBV15 combines with J gene TRBJ2-5; D is unclear. The CDR3 DNA reads as TGTGCCACCAGCAGAGATAAGACCCAGTACTTC. Residues: CATSRDKTQYF.